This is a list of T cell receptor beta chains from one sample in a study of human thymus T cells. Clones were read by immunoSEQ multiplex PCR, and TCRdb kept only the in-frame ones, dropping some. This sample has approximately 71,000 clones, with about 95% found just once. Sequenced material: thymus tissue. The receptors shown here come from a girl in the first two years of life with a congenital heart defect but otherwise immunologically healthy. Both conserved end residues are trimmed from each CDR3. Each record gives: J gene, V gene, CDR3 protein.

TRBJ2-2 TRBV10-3 AISEASTGGRDGELF
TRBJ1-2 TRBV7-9 ASSLVAGTGSGYT
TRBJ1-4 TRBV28 ASSFRGRREKLF
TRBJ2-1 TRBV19 ASSIFVGGRVNEQF
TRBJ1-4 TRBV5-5 ASSLDRGGEKLF
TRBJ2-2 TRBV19 ASRAKGQGDTGELF
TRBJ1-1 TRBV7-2 ASSAGRGALIFRTEAF
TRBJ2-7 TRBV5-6 ASSFTPRFRQVILYEQY
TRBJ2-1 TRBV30 AWSWPRLAGFPYNEQF
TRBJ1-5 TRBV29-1 SVETGGNQPQH
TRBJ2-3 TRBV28 ASSTERDFLADTQY
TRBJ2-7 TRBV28 ASSLSPSGIYEQY
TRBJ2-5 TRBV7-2 ASTCGREALETQY
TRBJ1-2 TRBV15 ATSRDNGRNYGYT
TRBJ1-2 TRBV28 ASSLRVRSRVGYT
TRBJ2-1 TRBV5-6 ASNISVSGRENEQF
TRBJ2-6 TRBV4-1 ASSPLGQGKYSGANVLT
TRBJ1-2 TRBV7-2 ASSLTSTGTDYYGYT
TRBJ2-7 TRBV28 ASSLTDPYEQY
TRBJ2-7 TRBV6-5 ASSYRGRGSYEQY
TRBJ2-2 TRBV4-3 ASSQDKGQERTGELF
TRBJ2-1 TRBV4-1 ASGTDSYNEQF
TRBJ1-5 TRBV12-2 ASRSRGVGQPQH
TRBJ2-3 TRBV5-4 ASSSHNPKGRSPDTQY
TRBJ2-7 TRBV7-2 ASSLAGLAPSYEQY
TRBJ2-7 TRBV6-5 ASSYSIFLPSEQY
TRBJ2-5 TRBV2 ASNRGKQETQY
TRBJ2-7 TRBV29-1 SVGEVYEQY
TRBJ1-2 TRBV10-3 AISESSRRESDGYT
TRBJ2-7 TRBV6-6 ASSRQGVGEQY
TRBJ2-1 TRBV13 ASSLAAGPPYNEQF
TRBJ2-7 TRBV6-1 ASTSGGESYEQY
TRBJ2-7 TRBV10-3 AISGGQVHYEQY
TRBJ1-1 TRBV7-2 ASSLFLQAAF
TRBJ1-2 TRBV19 ASGFGRGLGGYT
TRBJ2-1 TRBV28 ASSLLIGGRAYNEQF
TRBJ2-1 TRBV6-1 ASSELTSGSNEQF
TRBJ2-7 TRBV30 AWSVGGEQY
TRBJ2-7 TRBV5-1 ASSLGRYEQY
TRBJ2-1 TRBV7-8 ASSLLRKISSYNEQF
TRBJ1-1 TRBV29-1 SVPRRDRGFGTEAF
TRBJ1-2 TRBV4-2 ASSQESGSDLHLYGYT
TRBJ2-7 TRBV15 ATGSADSSYEQY
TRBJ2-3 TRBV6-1 ASSVWGLAGVADTQY
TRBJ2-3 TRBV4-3 ASSQTREWGLAGDGGTDTQY
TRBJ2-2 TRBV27 ASSFLDRETNTGELF
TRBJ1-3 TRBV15 ATRPGTGTGNTIY
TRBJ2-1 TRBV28 ASSQGWEGNEQF
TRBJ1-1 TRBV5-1 ASSCDRGEEAF